Listed below are T cell receptor beta chains from one sample, sequenced in a study of T cell responses to AZD1222 COVID-19 vaccine. Assay: immunoSEQ multiplex PCR; the TCRdb copy retains only in-frame clones and omits some. The table lists about 180,000 clones, 85% to 95% of them singletons. The sequencing used peripheral blood, collected 28 days after the second AZD1222 dose. Receptors originate from an adult who received the AZD1222 COVID-19 vaccine. The CDR3 runs from the conserved cysteine through the conserved F or W. D genes are given only for firm matches. Size is stated for part of the rows, as once, few or many counts, or as a class when the clone is expanded.

clone_size d_call j_call v_call cdr3_length cdr3_aa cdr3_nt
NA NA TRBJ1-1 TRBV28 15 CASSLWGNRHTEAFF TGTGCCAGCAGTTTGTGGGGGAATCGTCACACTGAAGCTTTCTTT
NA TRBD2 TRBJ2-7 TRBV20-1 15 CSASDGSGGVNEQYF TGCAGTGCTAGTGACGGGAGCGGGGGGGTCAACGAGCAGTACTTC
NA NA TRBJ1-4 TRBV19 15 CASSMNTATNEKLFF TGTGCCAGTAGTATGAACACCGCAACTAATGAAAAACTGTTTTTT
NA TRBD2 TRBJ2-7 TRBV3-1/TRBV3-2 13 CASSQASGYEQYF TGTGCCAGCAGCCAAGCTAGCGGCTACGAGCAGTACTTC
NA NA TRBJ1-1 TRBV6-1 13 CASSEREGTEAFF TGTGCCAGCAGTGAACGAGAGGGCACTGAAGCTTTCTTT
NA NA TRBJ1-2 TRBV10-3 15 CAISETEALSYGYTF TGTGCCATCAGTGAGACAGAGGCCCTGAGCTATGGCTACACCTTC
NA NA TRBJ2-3 TRBV4-3 17 CASSQVASGWSTDTQYF TGCGCCAGCAGCCAAGTTGCTTCGGGGTGGAGCACAGATACGCAGTATTTT
NA NA TRBJ2-3 TRBV7-2 16 CASSLGLLTSTDTQYF TGTGCCAGCAGCTTAGGTCTATTAACTAGCACAGATACGCAGTATTTT
NA TRBD2 TRBJ2-7 TRBV6-5 15 CASNPSSGLAYEQYF TGTGCCAGCAATCCGTCTTCGGGACTAGCGTACGAGCAGTACTTC
NA NA TRBJ1-1 TRBV27 15 CASMSVSIMNTEAFF TGTGCCAGCATGAGTGTCTCGATCATGAACACTGAAGCTTTCTTT
NA NA TRBJ2-7 TRBV7-2 15 CASSSELGVGYEQYF TGTGCCAGCAGCTCAGAACTGGGAGTCGGGTACGAGCAGTACTTC
NA NA TRBJ2-1 TRBV4-3 15 CASSQVHSSYNEQFF TGCGCCAGCAGCCAAGTCCACAGCTCCTACAATGAGCAGTTCTTC
few NA TRBJ2-2 TRBV3-1/TRBV3-2 14 CASSPPREAGELFF TGTGCCAGCAGCCCCCCCAGGGAGGCCGGGGAGCTGTTTTTT
few TRBD1 TRBJ1-2 TRBV6-5 15 CASSYTGQGGDGYTF TGTGCCAGCAGTTACACTGGACAGGGAGGCGATGGCTACACCTTC
NA TRBD1 TRBJ1-2 TRBV7-2 15 CASSLALGPQGGHTF TGTGCCAGCAGCTTAGCGCTGGGGCCGCAGGGGGGGCACACCTTC
NA NA TRBJ1-3 TRBV7-9 11 CASDAGNTIYF TGTGCCAGCGACGCTGGAAACACCATATATTTT
NA NA TRBJ2-7 TRBV27 15 CASSLSPSSAYEQYF TGTGCCAGCAGTTTATCGCCCAGCTCAGCCTACGAGCAGTACTTC